This T cell receptor beta chain stems from a study of a mutant IDH1 vaccine in newly diagnosed glioma. TCRdb's table, derived via immunoSEQ multiplex PCR, lists solely in-frame clones and lacks some. This table holds roughly 86,000 clones, roughly 91% found once. Time point described: week 47, end of study. Mutant IDH1 20-mer peptide, at 300 ug, made up each vaccine dose, with topical imiquimod. This clone was counted a single time. Its antigen is unidentified. The CDR3 contains 17 residues. Germline values: CDR1 MDHEN, CDR2 SYDVKM. The V segment lost 4 bases and the J segment 4 bases; nucleotides outside the gene matches: 8.

The source of this sequence is a woman aged 45-65 years with glioma. This chain connects TRBV28 to TRBJ1-5; TRBD1 aligns across 12 bases. The input for sequencing was PBMCs, taken from a glioma patient whose treatment included an IDH1 peptide vaccine. DNA of the CDR3: TGTGCCAGCAGTTCTCCGGGACAGGGGGCCTGGAATCAGCCCCAGCATTTT. Amino acid sequence: CASSSPGQGAWNQPQHF.